Following are 27 T cell receptor beta chains from one sample sequenced in a study of blood T cell repertoires in COVID-19. The assay was immunoSEQ multiplex PCR, and TCRdb's table has in-frame clones only and misses some. This sample has approximately 150,000 clones, with 81% found just once. Sequenced material: peripheral blood. Receptors were obtained from a man aged 55 to 70 with active or convalescent COVID-19.

The chain uses TRBV27 and TRBJ2-7, with a weak D call TRBD1 (5 bases). Germline CDR1 MNHEY, CDR2 SMNVEV (reference sequence). V was pared by 2 bases and J by 3 bases, with 14 bases between. The CDR3 consists of 15 residues. CDR3 bases: TGTGCCAGCAGTTTAGGGCAAGGGGTAGGCTACGAGCAGTACTTC. This translates into CASSLGQGVGYEQYF.

The gene calls are TRBV19 and TRBJ1-2; D uncertain. The CDR3 has 13 residues. The V end lost 6 bases, the J end lost 7 bases, and 15 bases lay between the germline ends. In germline, CDR1 is LNHDA, CDR2 SQIVND (reference sequence). The CDR3 loop is CASSPSNFGGYTF. The CDR3 DNA follows: TGTGCCAGTAGCCCGAGCAATTTTGGTGGCTACACCTTC.

The chain employs TRBV18 and TRBJ1-1, with D tentatively TRBD1 (6 bases). Germline-derived CDR1 and CDR2 are KGHSH and LQKENI. The CDR3 has 13 residues. Trimming shortened V by 6 bases and J by 10 bases, and 18 bases separated the two germline ends. The CDR3 DNA reads as TGTGCCAGCTCGCCCACAGGGACGGCCCCAGCTTTCTTT. This gives the protein CASSPTGTAPAFF.

The chain uses TRBV10-3 and TRBJ1-5; a weak D match, TRBD1 (5 bases). The CDR3 runs to 12 residues. V was clipped by 10 bases and J by 2 bases, with 9 bases between them. Germline CDR1 reads ENHRY; CDR2 reads SYGVKD. The CDR3 here is CASQGGNQPQHF. CDR3 nucleotide sequence: TGTGCCAGTCAGGGTGGCAATCAGCCCCAGCATTTT.

V gene TRBV10-2 combines with J gene TRBJ1-1, with unresolved D. This CDR3 comprises 13 residues. Per the germline V gene, CDR1 is WSHSY and CDR2 is SAAADI. With 6 bases removed from V and 8 bases from J, the gap between germline ends came to 16 bases. The CDR3: CASSTVIDREAFF. The CDR3 DNA reads TGCGCCAGCAGCACGGTTATTGATAGAGAAGCTTTCTTT.

Points on this clone: The same CDR3 can be traced to other DNA sequences in this sample. The chain employs TRBV28 and TRBJ2-7; possible D gene TRBD1, 6 bases. Trimming left V 6 bases short and J 3 bases short, with 9 bases between. The CDR3 contains 12 residues. In germline, CDR1 is MDHEN, CDR2 SYDVKM. The DNA of the CDR3 is TGTGCCAGCAGCCGCAGGGGCTACGAGCAGTACTTC. Residues: CASSRRGYEQYF.

V and J are TRBV13 and TRBJ2-3, with 7 bases identical to TRBD2. V shed 6 bases, J shed 8 bases, and the junction held 5 bases outside the gene matches. The CDR3 is made up of 12 amino acids. Germline V CDR1 and CDR2: PRHDT, FYEKMQ (reference sequence). For the CDR3, the DNA is TGTGCCAGCAGACCCATAGCGGGTACGCAGTATTTT. Residues: CASRPIAGTQYF.

The V and J genes are TRBV24-1 and TRBJ2-7; 10 nucleotides match TRBD2. This CDR3 is 15 amino acids long. V lost 4 bases and J lost 6; bases outside the gene matches: 8. Germline V lookup: CDR1 KGHDR, CDR2 SFDVKD. The CDR3 region is CATSDSLAGVTEQYF. CDR3 nucleotides: TGTGCCACCAGTGACTCCCTAGCGGGAGTCACCGAGCAGTACTTC.

This chain links TRBV7-6 with TRBJ1-4; TRBD1 is a possible D gene (6 bases). The ends were cut back, 5 bases at V and 8 bases at J, with 21 bases in the middle. The CDR3 runs 16 residues. Germline CDR1 SGHVS, CDR2 FNYEAQ. CDR3 protein: CASSLQGGGLGEKLFF. CDR3 nucleotides: TGTGCCAGCAGCCTCCAGGGCGGGGGGCTAGGAGAAAAACTGTTTTTT.

V is TRBV6-5 and J is TRBJ2-7; 7 bases align to TRBD1. Germline values: CDR1 MNHEY, CDR2 SVGAGI. The CDR3 totals 14 residues. V shed 5 bases, J shed 2 bases, and the junction held 6 bases outside the gene matches. For the CDR3, the DNA is TGTGCCAGCAGTCTCGACGGGACAGCCTACGAGCAGTACTTC. This gives the protein CASSLDGTAYEQYF.

The chain uses TRBV18 and TRBJ2-5; TRBD1 matches 7 bases. Germline V gene lookup returns CDR1 KGHSH and CDR2 LQKENI. Trimming at V came to 2 bases and at J to 6 bases, leaving 12 bases not matched to a gene. This CDR3 contains 16 residues. CDR3 coding DNA: TGTGCCAGCTCACCAGGGACAGAAATGAGTTTTAAGACCCAGTACTTC. It yields the protein CASSPGTEMSFKTQYF. Drawing the rest from reference TRBV18 and TRBJ2-5, the complete variable domain is NAGVMQNPRHLVRRRGQEARLRCSPMKGHSHVYWYRQLPEEGLKFMVYLQKENIIDESGMPKERFSAEFPKEGPSILRIQQVVRGDSAAYFCASSPGTEMSFKTQYFGPGTRLLVL.

V usage is TRBV9 and J usage is TRBJ2-3, with TRBD1 as a possible D gene (6 bases). CDR3 length: 13 residues. The V gene's germline CDR1 is SGDLS and CDR2 YYNGEE. V lost 5 bases to trimming and J lost 3 bases, with 10 bases between them. This CDR3 is CASRPTGTDTQYF. DNA for the CDR3: TGTGCCAGCAGACCCACAGGGACAGATACGCAGTATTTT.

The chain employs TRBV3-1 (or the pseudogene TRBV3-2) and TRBJ2-7; D is unclear. This CDR3 has 12 amino acids. The V gene's germline CDR1 is LGHDT and CDR2 YNNKEL (reference sequence). With 4 bases removed from V and 5 bases from J, the gap between germline ends came to 9 bases. Here the CDR3 DNA reads TGTGCCAGCAGCCTCGGGTCGGACGAGCAGTACTTC. Protein: CASSLGSDEQYF.

The rearrangement links TRBV5-1 to TRBJ1-2; 7 bases are shared with TRBD1. This CDR3 has 15 residues. The junction had 7 bases not matched to a gene; V was cut back by 5 bases and J by 0 bases. The V gene's germline CDR1 is SGHRS and CDR2 YFSETQ. This CDR3 reads CASRRDSDPNYGYTF. DNA for the CDR3: TGCGCCAGCAGACGGGACAGCGACCCTAACTATGGCTACACCTTC.

This clone was counted between two and nine times. The gene calls are TRBV7-2 and TRBJ1-3, with D tentatively TRBD1 (5 bases). V lost 5 bases to trimming and J lost 0 bases, with 11 bases between them. The germline CDR1 and CDR2 sequences are SGHTA and FQGNSA. The CDR3 is 15 amino acids. CDR3 sequence reads: CASSPPGGSGNTIYF. The CDR3, as DNA: TGTGCCAGCAGCCCCCCCGGGGGCTCTGGAAACACCATATATTTT.

This sequence joins TRBV6-6 and TRBJ1-3; 10 bases fit TRBD1. The junction had 3 bases not matched to a gene; V was cut back by 6 bases and J by 4 bases. The CDR3 loop spans 14 amino acids. Germline V gene sequence: CDR1 MNHNY, CDR2 SVGAGI (reference sequence). The DNA of the CDR3 is TGTGCCAGCAGAGACAGGGGGCGCGGAAACACCATATATTTT. The encoded protein is CASRDRGRGNTIYF.

V is TRBV29-1 and J is TRBJ1-1; weak D call: TRBD1 (5 bases). Per the germline V gene, CDR1 is SQVTM and CDR2 is ANQGSEA. The CDR3 is 12 residues long. Trimming took 1 base from V and 11 from J, leaving 14 bases between them. CDR3: CSVEVGVGGAFF. The DNA of the CDR3 is TGCAGCGTTGAAGTTGGGGTTGGGGGGGCTTTCTTT. Full variable domain (rest looked up from reference TRBV29-1 and TRBJ1-1): SAVISQKPSRDICQRGTSLTIQCQVDSQVTMMFWYRQQPGQSLTLIATANQGSEATYESGFVIDKFPISRPNLTFSTLTVSNMSPEDSSIYLCSVEVGVGGAFFGQGTRLTVV.

The chain links TRBV7-2 to TRBJ2-1; 8 bases line up with TRBD2. CDR1 and CDR2 (germline): SGHTA, FQGNSA. J was trimmed by 4 bases and V by 2 bases; bases with no gene match: 4. The CDR3 consists of 15 residues. The CDR3 is CASSLTGGLYNEQFF. The CDR3, as DNA: TGTGCCAGCAGCTTAACGGGGGGGTTGTACAATGAGCAGTTCTTC.

The chain employs TRBV7-9 and TRBJ1-2; the D is unclear. V was pared by 4 bases and J by 10 bases, with 7 bases between. The CDR3 has 10 residues. Looked up from germline, CDR1 is SEHNR and CDR2 is FQNEAQ (reference sequence). The CDR3, as DNA: TGTGCCAGCAGCTCGGTTGTCTACACCTTC. Translation gives CASSSVVYTF.

V is TRBV4-1 and J is TRBJ1-2; 7 bases fit TRBD1. J lost 4 bases, V lost 1 base, and 9 bases had no gene match. The length of the CDR3 is 16 residues. Looked up from germline, CDR1 is MGHRA and CDR2 is YSYEKL. The CDR3 loop reads CASSQGTGQNLYGYTF. DNA of the CDR3: TGCGCCAGCAGCCAAGGGACAGGCCAGAATCTCTATGGCTACACCTTC.

The chain is built from TRBV19 and TRBJ1-5; 8 nucleotides align to TRBD1. This CDR3 has 16 residues. Trimming cost V 4 bases and J 6 bases; bases outside gene matches: 11. Germline V gene sequence: CDR1 LNHDA, CDR2 SQIVND (reference sequence). Written as DNA, the CDR3 is TGTGCCAGTAGTACCCGAACAGGGGGAGTCGGTCAGCCCCAGCATTTT. Protein product: CASSTRTGGVGQPQHF. The full variable domain, its missing parts supplied by reference TRBV19 and TRBJ1-5, is DGGITQSPKYLFRKEGQNVTLSCEQNLNHDAMYWYRQDPGQGLRLIYYSQIVNDFQKGDIAEGYSVSREKKESFPLTVTSAQKNPTAFYLCASSTRTGGVGQPQHFGDGTRLSIL.

This clone was observed a few times. The V gene is TRBV7-2, the J gene TRBJ2-1; 11 bases match TRBD2. The junction had 7 bases not matched to a gene; V was cut back by 5 bases and J by 7 bases. CDR1 is SGHTA and CDR2 is FQGNSA in the germline V gene. The CDR3 contains 15 residues. The CDR3 DNA reads TGTGCCAGCAGCGGGCTAGCGGGAGGAGGAAATGAGCAGTTCTTC. It codes for CASSGLAGGGNEQFF.

The rearrangement uses TRBV6-6 and TRBJ2-7; D call uncertain. V shed 6 bases and J shed 6 bases, with 12 bases lying between them. The CDR3 is 12 amino acids. Germline loops: CDR1 MNHNY, CDR2 SVGAGI (reference sequence). CDR3 nucleotides: TGTGCCAGCAGAACGGCAGCGCTCGAGCAGTACTTC. Protein product: CASRTAALEQYF.

This chain connects TRBV4-2 to TRBJ1-2; D possibly corresponds to TRBD1 (6 bases). This CDR3 spans 14 amino acids. V was clipped by 0 bases and J by 4 bases, with 9 bases between them. In germline, CDR1 is LGHNA, CDR2 YNFKEQ. The CDR3 spells CASSQEGTRYGYTF. The CDR3 DNA is TGTGCCAGCAGCCAAGAAGGGACACGCTATGGCTACACCTTC.

This chain uses TRBV24-1 with TRBJ2-1, with TRBD1 matching 9 bases. Germline trimming cut 3 bases from V and 9 bases from J; bases unmatched to any gene: 8. Germline V lookup: CDR1 KGHDR, CDR2 SFDVKD. The CDR3 consists of 15 residues. The CDR3 DNA sequence: TGTGCCACCAGTGATATTGGGACAGGGAACGGTGAGCAGTTCTTC. As protein: CATSDIGTGNGEQFF.

J is TRBJ2-7 and V is TRBV5-6, with TRBD1 matching 8 bases. Germline assignment: CDR1 SGHDT and CDR2 YYEEEE. V trimming: 4 bases; J trimming: 4 bases; junction bases outside the gene matches: 7. The CDR3 has 14 residues. This CDR3 reads CASSRGQGLYEQYF. The CDR3 nucleotides are TGTGCCAGCAGCCGCGGACAGGGACTTTACGAGCAGTACTTC.

The gene calls are TRBV11-3 and TRBJ2-7; D might be TRBD2 (6 bases). Trimming removed 5 bases from V and 2 bases from J, with 16 bases in between. In germline, CDR1 is SGHNT, CDR2 YENEEA. This CDR3 comprises 15 residues. The CDR3 sequence is CASSMGDSGPYEQYF. Here the CDR3 DNA reads TGTGCCAGCAGCATGGGGGACTCGGGACCCTACGAGCAGTACTTC.